These T cell receptor beta chains were read from a single sample in a study of CXCR3-negative and CXCR3-positive naive CD8 T cells. Each CDR3 protein gets one entry in TCRdb, which reprocessed the 5' RACE reads and gives no DNA. The sample totals over 45,000 distinct CDR3 sequences; its top ten clones hold 0.42%. The sample consisted of naive CXCR3- CD8+ T cells from blood. Source of these receptors: a human donor in good health. Some clones in this sample may be carry-over from other donors' samples. Both conserved end residues are part of each CDR3.

V gene	J gene	CDR3 length	CDR3 protein
TRBV5-1	TRBJ2-1	15	CASSLGRAGGDEQFF
TRBV28	TRBJ1-5	14	CASSLGQINQPQHF
TRBV20-1	TRBJ1-2	13	CSARVQENYGYTF
TRBV7-2	TRBJ1-5	13	CASSLAYNQPQHF
TRBV4-3	TRBJ2-5	17	CASSQERKGSLGETQYF
TRBV6-4	TRBJ2-1	15	CASSGTSSSANEQFF
TRBV5-1	TRBJ2-2	17	CASSGGQGSMETGELFF
TRBV7-8	TRBJ2-3	18	CASSLEGYPSGTSDTQYF
TRBV27	TRBJ2-3	12	CAIMTGADTQYF
TRBV7-6	TRBJ2-3	14	CASSLAGAADTQYF
TRBV13	TRBJ2-7	15	CASSRTSGRFDEQYF
TRBV6-4	TRBJ2-3	17	CASSDSNLAGGADTQYF
TRBV20-1	TRBJ2-7	15	CSARENLAGDYEQYF
TRBV12-3/TRBV12-4	TRBJ2-2	16	CASSALAGAVSGELFF
TRBV4-3	TRBJ2-7	13	CASSQEGWEQQYF
TRBV6-5	TRBJ1-6	15	CASSSPGQGRPPLHF
TRBV28	TRBJ2-3	11	CASSQADTQYF
TRBV29-1	TRBJ2-3	13	CSVRDRGTDTQYF
TRBV6-2/TRBV6-3	TRBJ2-3	16	CASSPHAGGLTDTQYF
TRBV18	TRBJ2-1	16	CASSPERGGPHNEQFF
TRBV7-6	TRBJ2-3	11	CASSIGETQYF
TRBV6-6	TRBJ1-4	16	CASSYGWGPTNEKLFF
TRBV20-1	TRBJ2-7	13	CSARGSGFYEQYF